The 3 T cell receptor beta chains below come from one sample, sequenced in a study of PD-L1 blockade in urothelial cancer. TCRdb keeps only in-frame clones here, not all; method: immunoSEQ multiplex PCR. The table shows 95,000 to 100,000 clones, with around nine tenths occurring only once. Time point given: pretreatment peripheral blood. Sequenced here: PBMCs, sampled around atezolizumab (anti-PD-L1) treatment. These receptors were taken from a man in his 60s with urothelial cancer.

This chain links TRBV28 with TRBJ1-2; 9 nucleotides line up with TRBD1. The CDR3 runs 14 residues. CDR1 is MDHEN, CDR2 SYDVKM, per germline. The V gene end was trimmed by 7 bases and the J gene end by 7 bases; junction bases not matched to a gene: 10. CDR3 DNA: TGTGCCAGCACTACCGGGACAGGGCTTATTGGCTACACCTTC. It encodes CASTTGTGLIGYTF.

The chain employs TRBV6-1 and TRBJ2-5; no clear D. This CDR3 has 15 residues. V was clipped by 4 bases and J by 0 bases, with 12 bases between them. CDR1 and CDR2 (germline): MNHNS, SASEGT. CDR3 region: CASSGAISYQETQYF. The DNA for the CDR3 is TGTGCCAGCAGTGGAGCTATTTCGTACCAAGAGACCCAGTACTTC.

The CDR3 reads CASSRGQGFQETQYF. The CDR3 nucleotides are TGTGCCAGCAGCAGAGGACAGGGATTCCAAGAGACCCAGTACTTC. The chain recombines TRBV9 with TRBJ2-5, with 8 bases aligning to TRBD1. Germline V gene data show CDR1 as SGDLS and CDR2 as YYNGEE. The CDR3 is 15 residues long. The ends lost 4 bases at V and 1 base at J; junction bases unmatched: 6.